This T cell receptor (beta chain) is from a study of T cell repertoires in cytomegalovirus infection. Points from the study as a whole: Identification of carriers of CMV plus the relevant HLA was achieved through cumulative public TCR beta family frequency.

A note on this clonotype: Its antigen remains unidentified.

MiXCR, applied by TCRdb to the reads, yields one record per CDR3 protein. The data hold around 350,000 distinct CDR3 sequences, with about a sixth observed a single time. The TCR sequence derives from a human donor in good health (CMV status not recorded). Some clones in this sample may be carry-over from other donors' samples. What was sequenced was PBMCs.

The CDR3 nucleotides are TGTGCCAGCAGGCTTAATGTACAGGGAGGGCCCCAGCATTTT. It encodes CASRLNVQGGPQHF. The rearrangement uses TRBV6-1 and TRBJ1-5, with D possibly TRBD1 on 6 matching bases. From germline, CDR1 is MNHNS and CDR2 SASEGT. The CDR3 is 14 residues long. Trimming removed 6 bases at V and 9 bases at J, with 18 bases between.